This T cell receptor (beta chain) was sequenced for a study of T cells in Graves' hyperthyroidism and ophthalmopathy. Findings of the study overall: Most thyroid clonotypes expanded above 0.001 were also detected in blood.

This clonotype was detected only a few times. The antigen remains undetermined. Template material for amplifying TCR beta CDR3 regions consisted of RNA transcripts. During a first-round RT-PCR of the TCR CDR3, the HTBI primer set was used. A single record per CDR3 protein comes from TCRdb applying MiXCR to the multiplex PCR reads. Of about 100,000 distinct CDR3 sequences listed, about 16% are singletons. The sequence derives from a woman aged 50 to 60 with Graves' hyperthyroidism. What was sequenced was blood.

CDR3 DNA sequence: TGTGCCAGCAGGGGAACAGGTCCCTCTGGAAACACCATATATTTT. The encoded protein is CASRGTGPSGNTIYF. This chain links TRBV27 with TRBJ1-3; D is perhaps TRBD1 (5 bases). The germline CDR1 and CDR2 sequences are MNHEY and SMNVEV (reference sequence). The V end lost 6 bases, the J end lost 0 bases, and 12 bases lay between the germline ends. The CDR3 runs to 15 residues.